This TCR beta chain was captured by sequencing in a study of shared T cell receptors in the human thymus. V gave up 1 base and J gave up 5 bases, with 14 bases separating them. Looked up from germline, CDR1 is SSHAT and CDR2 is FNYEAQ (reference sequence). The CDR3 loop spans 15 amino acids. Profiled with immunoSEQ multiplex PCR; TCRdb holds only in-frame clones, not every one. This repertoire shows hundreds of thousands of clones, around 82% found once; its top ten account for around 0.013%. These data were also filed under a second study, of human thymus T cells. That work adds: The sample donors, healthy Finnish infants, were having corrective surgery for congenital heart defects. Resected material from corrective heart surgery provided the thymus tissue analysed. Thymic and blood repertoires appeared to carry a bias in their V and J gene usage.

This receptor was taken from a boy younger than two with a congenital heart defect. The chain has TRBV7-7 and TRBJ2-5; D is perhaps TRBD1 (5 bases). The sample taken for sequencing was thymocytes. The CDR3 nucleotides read TGTGCCAGCAGCTTAGGATCCCCAGGGCCGGAGACCCAGTACTTC. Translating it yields CASSLGSPGPETQYF.